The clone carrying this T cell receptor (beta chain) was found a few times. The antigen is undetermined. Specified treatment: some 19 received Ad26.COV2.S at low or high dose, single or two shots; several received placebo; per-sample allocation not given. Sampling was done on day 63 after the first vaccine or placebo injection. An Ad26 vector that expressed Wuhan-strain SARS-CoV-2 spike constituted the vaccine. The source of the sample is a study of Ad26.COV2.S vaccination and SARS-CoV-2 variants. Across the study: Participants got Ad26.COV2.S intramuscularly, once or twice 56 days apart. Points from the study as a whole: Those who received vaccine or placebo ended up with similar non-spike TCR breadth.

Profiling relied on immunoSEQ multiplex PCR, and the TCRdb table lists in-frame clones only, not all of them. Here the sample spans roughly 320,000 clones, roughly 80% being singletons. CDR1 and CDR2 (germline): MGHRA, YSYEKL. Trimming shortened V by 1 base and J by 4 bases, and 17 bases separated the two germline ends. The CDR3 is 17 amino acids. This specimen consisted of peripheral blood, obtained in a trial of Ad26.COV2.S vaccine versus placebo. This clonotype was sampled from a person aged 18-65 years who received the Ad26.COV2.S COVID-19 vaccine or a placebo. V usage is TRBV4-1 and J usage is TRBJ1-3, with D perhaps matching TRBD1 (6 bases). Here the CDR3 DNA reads TGCGCCAGCAGCCAAGGAGACAGGATGGGCGACGGAAACACCATATATTTT. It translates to CASSQGDRMGDGNTIYF.